This TCR beta chain was recorded in a study of cytotoxic CD8 clonotypes in ibrutinib-treated CLL. Study summary: Response was recorded as partial in about 24 patients and complete in 2; at median about 64 months, approximately 15 remained remitted and about 12 had progressed. Notes on the study in general: Rising at ibrutinib response, clonality subsequently fell back toward baseline at progression. Sustained-remission and progressing patients were not sampled at matched times.

Comment on this clone: What it binds is unknown.

About 2 micrograms of genomic DNA came from cryopreserved PBMCs for TCR beta libraries. Data came from immunoSEQ multiplex PCR; TCRdb stores just in-frame clones and leaves some out. This table holds around 150,000 clones, around nine tenths found once. V was trimmed by 2 bases and J by 4 bases, leaving 11 bases between them. The germline gives CDR1 SGHVS, CDR2 FNYEAQ. The CDR3 is made up of 14 amino acids. The V and J genes are TRBV7-6 and TRBJ1-2, with D uncertain. Here the sequenced sample was PBMCs, taken at disease progression, from a patient treated with ibrutinib. The source is a human donor with chronic lymphocytic leukemia. CDR3 protein: CASSLKEGTYGYTF. The CDR3 nucleotides are TGTGCCAGCAGCTTAAAGGAGGGAACCTATGGCTACACCTTC. The full variable domain, with the rest looked up from reference TRBV7-6 and TRBJ1-2, is GAGVSQSPRYKVTKRGQDVALRCDPISGHVSLYWYRQALGQGPEFLTYFNYEAQQDKSGLPNDRFSAERPEGSISTLTIQRTEQRDSAMYRCASSLKEGTYGYTFGSGTRLTVV.